The clone carrying this T cell receptor beta chain was seen a few times. Its antigen is currently unknown. Unique molecular identifiers were present on the cDNA, which also gained a universal primer site by template switching. TCRdb independently ran MiXCR on the 5' RACE reads; one entry per CDR3 protein. This table has about 450,000 distinct CDR3 sequences, about 18% appearing once. The CDR3 has 17 amino acids. Germline V lookup: CDR1 DFQATT, CDR2 SNEGSKA (reference sequence). Trimming removed 2 bases at V and 0 bases at J, with 17 bases between. This entry comes from a study of identical twins. Study outcomes and limitations: High-abundance cord blood beta clonotypes had fewer insertions; memory repertoires showed none.

The chain recombines TRBV20-1 with TRBJ2-1, with D maybe TRBD2 (7 bases). The receptor's source is a man aged 50 to 60 in good health. Sequenced: naive T cells sorted from blood. CDR3 sequence reads: CSARRGGGPSSYNEQFF. In DNA, the CDR3 is TGCAGTGCTAGACGCGGCGGGGGCCCTTCCTCCTACAATGAGCAGTTCTTC.